This T cell receptor beta chain was documented in a study of OX40 agonist ivuxolimab in advanced cancers. Whole-study results and caveats: On average, CD8+ T cells showed a greater number of expanded clones than CD4+.

Repertoires were generated with immunoSEQ multiplex PCR, while TCRdb's copy carries only in-frame clones and drops some. The profile shows 55,000 to 65,000 clones, about 90% of them singletons. There are 14 residues in the CDR3. Germline loops: CDR1 LNHDA, CDR2 SQIVND (reference sequence). V shed 3 bases and J 6 bases; nucleotides not matched to a gene: 6. As regards this clone: Its antigen is not identified.

V usage is TRBV19 and J usage is TRBJ1-1; 8 bases agree with TRBD1. This specimen was CD4+ or CD8+ T cells sorted from blood, taken in a trial of the OX40 agonist ivuxolimab. This TCR came from an adult with an advanced solid tumor such as melanoma, head and neck, liver or kidney cancer. The CDR3 here is CASSILQGAAEAFF. The CDR3 DNA follows: TGTGCCAGTAGTATTCTTCAGGGGGCGGCTGAAGCTTTCTTT.